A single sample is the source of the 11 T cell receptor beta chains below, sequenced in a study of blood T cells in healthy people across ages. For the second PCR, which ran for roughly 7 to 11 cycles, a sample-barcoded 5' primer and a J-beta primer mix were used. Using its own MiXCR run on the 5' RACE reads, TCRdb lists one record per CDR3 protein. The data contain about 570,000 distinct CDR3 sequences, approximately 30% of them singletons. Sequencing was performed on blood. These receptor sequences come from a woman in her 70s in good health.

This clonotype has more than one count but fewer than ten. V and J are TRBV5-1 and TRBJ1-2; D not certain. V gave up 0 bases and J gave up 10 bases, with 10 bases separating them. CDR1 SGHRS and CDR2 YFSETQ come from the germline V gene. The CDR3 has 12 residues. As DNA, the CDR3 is TGCGCCAGCAGCTTGGACCCCTCATCCTACACCTTC. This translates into CASSLDPSSYTF.

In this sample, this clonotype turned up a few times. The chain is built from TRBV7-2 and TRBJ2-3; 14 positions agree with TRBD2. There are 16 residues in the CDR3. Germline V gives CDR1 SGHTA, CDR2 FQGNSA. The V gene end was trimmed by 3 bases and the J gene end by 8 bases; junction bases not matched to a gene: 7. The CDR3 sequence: CASSLTSGGAPSTQYF. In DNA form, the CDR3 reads TGTGCCAGCAGCTTGACTAGCGGGGGGGCCCCTAGTACGCAGTATTTT.

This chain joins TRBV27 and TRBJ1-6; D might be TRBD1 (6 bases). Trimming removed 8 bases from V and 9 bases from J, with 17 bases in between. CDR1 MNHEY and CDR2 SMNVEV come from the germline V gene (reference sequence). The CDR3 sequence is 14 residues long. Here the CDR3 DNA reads TGTGCCAGCTCAGTAACAGGGTGGTCTTCACCCCTCCACTTT. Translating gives CASSVTGWSSPLHF.

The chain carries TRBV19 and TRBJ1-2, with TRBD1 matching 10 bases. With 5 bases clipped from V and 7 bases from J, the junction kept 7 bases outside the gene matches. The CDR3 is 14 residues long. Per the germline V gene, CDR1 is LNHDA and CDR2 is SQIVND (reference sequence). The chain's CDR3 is CASSPDRGKVGYTF. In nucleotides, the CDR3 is TGTGCCAGTAGTCCGGACAGGGGGAAAGTTGGCTACACCTTC. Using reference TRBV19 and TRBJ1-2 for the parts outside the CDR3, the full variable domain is DGGITQSPKYLFRKEGQNVTLSCEQNLNHDAMYWYRQDPGQGLRLIYYSQIVNDFQKGDIAEGYSVSREKKESFPLTVTSAQKNPTAFYLCASSPDRGKVGYTFGSGTRLTVV.

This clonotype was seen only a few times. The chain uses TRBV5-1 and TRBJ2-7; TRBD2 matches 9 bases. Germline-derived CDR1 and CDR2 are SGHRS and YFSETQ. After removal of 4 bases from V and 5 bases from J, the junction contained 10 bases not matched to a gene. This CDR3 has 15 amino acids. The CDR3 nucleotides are TGCGCCAGCAGCCAGGGACTAGCTGGTCCTGACGAGCAGTACTTC. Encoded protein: CASSQGLAGPDEQYF.

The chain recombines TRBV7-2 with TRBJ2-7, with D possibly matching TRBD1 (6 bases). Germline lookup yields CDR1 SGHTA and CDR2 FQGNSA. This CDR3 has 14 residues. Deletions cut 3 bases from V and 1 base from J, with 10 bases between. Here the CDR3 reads CASSLEDRSYEQYF. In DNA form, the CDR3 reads TGTGCCAGCAGCTTGGAGGACAGATCCTACGAGCAGTACTTC.

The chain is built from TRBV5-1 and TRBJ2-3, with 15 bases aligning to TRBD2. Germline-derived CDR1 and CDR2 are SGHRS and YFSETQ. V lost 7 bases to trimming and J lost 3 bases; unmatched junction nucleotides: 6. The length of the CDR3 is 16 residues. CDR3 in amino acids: CASCYGTSGGTDTQYF. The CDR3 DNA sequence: TGCGCCAGCTGTTATGGGACTAGCGGGGGGACAGATACGCAGTATTTT.

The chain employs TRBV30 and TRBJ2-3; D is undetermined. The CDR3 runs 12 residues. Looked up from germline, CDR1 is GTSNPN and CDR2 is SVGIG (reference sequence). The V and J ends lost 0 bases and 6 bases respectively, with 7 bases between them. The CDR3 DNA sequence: TGTGCCTGGAGTGTGGGCTTCGATACGCAGTATTTT. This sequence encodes CAWSVGFDTQYF. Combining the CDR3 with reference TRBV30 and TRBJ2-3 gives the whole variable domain SQTIHQWPATLVQPVGSPLSLECTVEGTSNPNLYWYRQAAGRGLQLLFYSVGIGQISSEVPQNLSASRPQDRQFILSSKKLLLSDSGFYLCAWSVGFDTQYFGPGTRLTVL.

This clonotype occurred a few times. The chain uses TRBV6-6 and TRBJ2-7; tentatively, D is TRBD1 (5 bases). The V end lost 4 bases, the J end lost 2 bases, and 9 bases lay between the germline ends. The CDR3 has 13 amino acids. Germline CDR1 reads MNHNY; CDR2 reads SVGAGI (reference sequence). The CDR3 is CASSSDIPYEQYF. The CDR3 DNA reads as TGTGCCAGCAGTTCGGACATCCCCTACGAGCAGTACTTC.

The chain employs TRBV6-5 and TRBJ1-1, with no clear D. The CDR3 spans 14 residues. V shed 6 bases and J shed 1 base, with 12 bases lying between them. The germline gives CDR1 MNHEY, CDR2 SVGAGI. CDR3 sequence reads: CASSSDRWNTEAFF. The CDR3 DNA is TGTGCCAGCAGCTCGGACCGATGGAACACTGAAGCTTTCTTT.

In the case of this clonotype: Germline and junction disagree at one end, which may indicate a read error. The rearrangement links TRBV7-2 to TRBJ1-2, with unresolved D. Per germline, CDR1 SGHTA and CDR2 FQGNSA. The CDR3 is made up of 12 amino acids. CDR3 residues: CASRNNNCGYTF. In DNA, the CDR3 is TGTGCCAGCAGAAACAATAACTGTGGCTACACCTTC.